This T cell receptor beta chain was documented in a study of a mutant IDH1 vaccine in newly diagnosed glioma. The CDR3 extends over 14 amino acids. Trimming took 4 bases from V and 5 from J, leaving 15 bases between them. Germline V lookup: CDR1 SGDLS, CDR2 YYNGEE. Sequencing was performed with immunoSEQ multiplex PCR; in TCRdb, only in-frame clones are kept and a portion is missing. The sample consists of approximately 50,000 clones, approximately 90% of them appearing once. Time point noted: week 35, safety follow-up. It was 300 ug of mutant IDH1 20-mer peptide that made up each vaccine dose, given with topical imiquimod. The patients were given eight vaccinations, one each in weeks 1, 3, 5, 7, 11, 15, 19 and 23. As to this clone: The antigen remains unidentified.

The chain employs TRBV9 and TRBJ1-2; no definite D call. The receptor's source is a woman aged 40 to 55 with glioma. The sample here was PBMCs, taken from a glioma patient whose treatment included an IDH1 peptide vaccine. This CDR3 is CASSPLGFDYGYTF. CDR3 nucleotides: TGTGCCAGCAGCCCCTTGGGATTCGATTATGGCTACACCTTC. The complete variable domain, with remaining parts taken from reference TRBV9 and TRBJ1-2, reads DSGVTQTPKHLITATGQRVTLRCSPRSGDLSVYWYQQSLDQGLQFLIQYYNGEERAKGNILERFSAQQFPDLHSELNLSSLELGDSALYFCASSPLGFDYGYTFGSGTRLTVV.